Shown below are 15 T cell receptor beta chains from a single sample sequenced in a study of blood T cell repertoires in COVID-19. Repertoires were generated with immunoSEQ multiplex PCR, while TCRdb's copy carries only in-frame clones and drops some. The repertoire includes about 180,000 clones, 70% to 90% of them detected once, and 9.8% sits in the top ten. The sample consisted of peripheral blood. The receptors come from a woman older than 75 with acute or convalescent COVID-19.

The J gene is TRBJ2-3, the V gene TRBV15; 7 positions match TRBD2. CDR1 is LNHNV, CDR2 YYDKDF, per germline (reference sequence). The V gene end was trimmed by 1 base and the J gene end by 3 bases; junction bases not matched to a gene: 10. There are 17 residues in the CDR3. CDR3 DNA sequence: TGTGCCACCAGCAGAGTTGCGGCGGGGGAGCCTACAGATACGCAGTATTTT. Protein sequence: CATSRVAAGEPTDTQYF. The variable domain in full, with the rest retrieved from reference TRBV15 and TRBJ2-3, is DAMVIQNPRYQVTQFGKPVTLSCSQTLNHNVMYWYQQKSSQAPKLLFHYYDKDFNNEADTPDNFQSRRPNTSFCFLDIRSPGLGDTAMYLCATSRVAAGEPTDTQYFGPGTRLTVL.

This rearrangement joins TRBV29-1 to TRBJ1-5, with D hard to call. The germline V gene encodes CDR1 SQVTM and CDR2 ANQGSEA. V lost 4 bases and J 4 bases, leaving 14 bases between the germline ends. The CDR3 runs to 14 residues. CDR3 DNA sequence: TGCAGCGTTGGACTTCCGGGAGAAAATCAGCCCCAGCATTTT. Translating gives CSVGLPGENQPQHF.

This chain uses TRBV14 with TRBJ1-6; TRBD1 agrees at 9 bases. Germline V lookup: CDR1 SGHDN, CDR2 FVKESK. The J segment lost 7 bases and the V segment lost 5 bases, leaving 6 bases of the junction unmatched. The CDR3 has 15 residues. This CDR3 reads CASSEQTGGNSPLHF. The CDR3 nucleotides read TGTGCCAGCAGCGAGCAGACAGGGGGAAATTCACCCCTCCACTTT.

The sample holds many counts of this clone. V gene TRBV5-6 combines with J gene TRBJ1-3, with D maybe TRBD1 (6 bases). The germline V gene encodes CDR1 SGHDT and CDR2 YYEEEE. The CDR3 loop spans 17 amino acids. Trimming removed 1 base at V and 0 bases at J, with 14 bases between. CDR3 coding DNA: TGTGCCAGCAGCTTGCTGGGAGGGGGACCCTCTGGAAACACCATATATTTT. Translating it yields CASSLLGGGPSGNTIYF.

This clone occurred once. This chain joins TRBV11-2 and TRBJ2-1; D is perhaps TRBD1 (5 bases). CDR1 is SGHAT, CDR2 FQNNGV, per germline. Deletions cut 5 bases from V and 3 bases from J, with 14 bases between. This CDR3 has 15 residues. The CDR3 loop reads CASSHVTDSYNEQFF. DNA of the CDR3: TGTGCCAGCAGCCACGTAACTGACAGCTACAATGAGCAGTTCTTC.

V and J are TRBV19 and TRBJ2-2; TRBD1 might be the D (6 bases). V was trimmed by 5 bases and J by 0 bases, leaving 10 bases between them. This CDR3 is 15 amino acids long. Per germline, CDR1 LNHDA and CDR2 SQIVND (reference sequence). The CDR3, as DNA: TGTGCCAGTAGTGAGGGACAAACGAACACCGGGGAGCTGTTTTTT. Translation: CASSEGQTNTGELFF.

V is TRBV10-1 and J is TRBJ2-5; D is possibly TRBD1 (6 bases). V shed 9 bases and J shed 1 base, with 15 bases lying between them. Germline CDR1 is WNHNN and CDR2 is SYGVQD (reference sequence). The CDR3 is made up of 14 amino acids. This chain's CDR3 is CASSPGHGQETQYF. DNA of the CDR3: TGCGCCAGTTCACCGGGACACGGCCAAGAGACCCAGTACTTC.

The rearrangement links TRBV5-4 to TRBJ2-6; D uncertain. Germline CDR1 and CDR2: SGHNT and YYREEE (reference sequence). The CDR3 is 16 residues long. Trimming shortened V by 0 bases and J by 0 bases, and 7 bases separated the two germline ends. CDR3: CASSLGWSSGANVLTF. CDR3 nucleotide sequence: TGTGCCAGCAGCTTGGGGTGGAGCTCTGGGGCCAACGTCCTGACTTTC.

To note about this clone: At the DNA level, this CDR3 is encoded by other sequences in the same sample as well. The CDR3 nucleotides read TGCAGTGCTAGTTCTTTGAACACTGAAGCTTTCTTT. Translation gives CSASSLNTEAFF. The chain recombines TRBV20-1 with TRBJ1-1, with D unresolved. The germline gives CDR1 DFQATT, CDR2 SNEGSKA (reference sequence). The CDR3 runs 12 residues. Trimming left V 3 bases short and J 0 bases short, with 5 bases between.

A remark on this clone: The same CDR3 is also encoded by other DNA sequences in this sample. V is TRBV14 and J is TRBJ1-2; D not certain. This CDR3 spans 14 amino acids. Trimming stripped 0 bases from V and 1 base from J, with 6 bases between. Germline lookup yields CDR1 SGHDN and CDR2 FVKESK. DNA for the CDR3: TGTGCCAGCAGCCAAGATCCGGGTAACTATGGCTACACCTTC. Protein: CASSQDPGNYGYTF.

The chain links TRBV6-5 to TRBJ2-1, with 8 bases that match TRBD2. The length of the CDR3 is 14 residues. Germline values: CDR1 MNHEY, CDR2 SVGAGI. The junction had 3 bases not matched to a gene; V was cut back by 4 bases and J by 4 bases. The CDR3 sequence: CASSFSGGYNEQFF. The DNA for the CDR3 is TGTGCCAGCAGTTTCAGCGGGGGTTACAATGAGCAGTTCTTC.

The V gene is TRBV29-1, the J gene TRBJ1-4; tentative D call: TRBD1 (5 bases). The CDR3 is 14 amino acids. V was cut by 1 base and J by 2 bases, with 8 bases left in between. CDR1 and CDR2 from the germline V gene are SQVTM and ANQGSEA. For the CDR3, the DNA is TGCAGCGTTGAAGGGTCAGGGACTAATGAAAAACTGTTTTTT. Translated: CSVEGSGTNEKLFF.

The chain combines TRBV19 with TRBJ2-2; the match to TRBD1 covers 7 bases. The J segment lost 0 bases and the V segment lost 4 bases, leaving 5 bases of the junction unmatched. The CDR3 covers 16 residues. CDR1 is LNHDA, CDR2 SQIVND, per germline (reference sequence). CDR3 coding DNA: TGTGCCAGTAGTAGCCCCGGGACAGCGAACACCGGGGAGCTGTTTTTT. Protein product: CASSSPGTANTGELFF.

DNA of the CDR3: TGCGCCAGCAGCCAAGATCGGGATTCGAGGACCCAGTACTTC. Protein: CASSQDRDSRTQYF. The V and J genes are TRBV4-1 and TRBJ2-5, with D maybe TRBD2 (5 bases). This CDR3 comprises 14 residues. CDR1 is MGHRA, CDR2 YSYEKL, per germline. V was cut by 0 bases and J by 7 bases, with 12 bases left in between.

The CDR3 reads CASSFTGQGSYEQYF. The CDR3 DNA is TGTGCCAGCAGCTTTACGGGACAGGGCTCCTACGAGCAGTACTTC. The genes are TRBV7-9 and TRBJ2-7; 9 bases map to TRBD1. CDR3 length: 15 residues. The V gene end was trimmed by 3 bases and the J gene end by 0 bases; junction bases not matched to a gene: 3. Germline loops: CDR1 SEHNR, CDR2 FQNEAQ (reference sequence).